One T cell receptor (beta chain) is described in this entry. Its target is unknown. Across several immunoSEQ plates, the genomic DNA of each subset was split evenly. Each sorted subset replicate got 200 ng genomic DNA, tens of thousands of genomes. Clones were sequenced by immunoSEQ multiplex PCR, and TCRdb holds only the in-frame ones, with some missing. The repertoire holds 2.3 million or so clones, with 93% as singletons. This sample is part of a study of shared clonotypes between healthy human individuals. Overall study findings and caveats: Larger richness was generally estimated for naive than memory subsets.

Germline V lookup: CDR1 SNHLY, CDR2 FYNNEI. V gave up 6 bases and J gave up 4 bases; unmatched junction bases: 8. The CDR3 contains 15 residues. The clonotype comes from a man aged 18 to 29 in good health. Some clones in this sample may be carry-over from other donors' samples. The chain combines TRBV2 with TRBJ2-2; 7 bases agree with TRBD1. Sequencing input: naive CD4+ T cells from PBMCs. The subset denotes: CD45RA+ positively selected. The CDR3 DNA follows: TGTGCCAGCAGAGTTACAGGGGTCCCCACCGGGGAGCTGTTTTTT. As protein: CASRVTGVPTGELFF.